This T cell receptor beta chain was obtained from a study of blood T cells in healthy people across ages. On this clonotype: The target antigen is unknown.

Combining a sample-barcoded 5' primer with a J-beta primer mix, a second PCR ran for about 6 to 12 cycles. TCRdb recomputed calls from the 5' RACE reads with MiXCR, one row per CDR3 protein. This table holds about 800,000 distinct CDR3 sequences, approximately 25% found once. Overall study findings and caveats: Expanded clonotype changes were possibly confounded by unknown donor CMV status. More naive CD4+ cells and higher diversity marked long-lived donors relative to aged donors.

The same sample was also studied in work on T cells of mothers and their children. As that study records: Each mother yielded more than 8.5 million TCR beta CDR3 reads. Each child yielded some 3 million reads.

The sequence was collected from a boy between 5 and 17 years old in good health. The sequenced sample was blood.

CDR3 sequence: CASSLEVGGEQYF. The CDR3 DNA sequence: TGTGCCAGCAGCTTGGAGGTGGGGGGAGAGCAGTACTTC. The chain combines TRBV5-4 with TRBJ2-7; D might be TRBD2 (6 bases). Germline CDR1 SGHNT, CDR2 YYREEE (reference sequence). Trimming left V 0 bases short and J 7 bases short, with 11 bases between. The CDR3 sequence is 13 residues long.